This entry lists 21 T cell receptor beta chains sequenced from one sample in a study of cytomegalovirus exposure and HLA in healthy donors. Both 60 Vbeta primers and 13 Jbeta primers went into the PCR. Only in-frame clones appear in the TCRdb table, and some are missing; sequencing was by immunoSEQ multiplex PCR. The sample holds about 140,000 clones, around 83% seen once. Sample: PBMCs. Receptors originate from a male donor in good health and CMV-seropositive.

The chain carries TRBV5-5 and TRBJ2-2; the match to TRBD2 covers 15 bases. V trimming: 4 bases; J trimming: 3 bases; junction bases outside the gene matches: 4. The CDR3 is 17 residues long. The germline V gene encodes CDR1 SGHKS and CDR2 YYEKEE (reference sequence). The CDR3 sequence is CASSRGLAGGDTGELFF. The CDR3 bases are TGTGCCAGCAGCAGGGGACTAGCGGGGGGAGACACCGGGGAGCTGTTTTTT. The whole variable domain, remainder taken from reference TRBV5-5 and TRBJ2-2, is DAGVTQSPTHLIKTRGQQVTLRCSPISGHKSVSWYQQVLGQGPQFIFQYYEKEERGRGNFPDRFSARQFPNYSSELNVNALLLGDSALYLCASSRGLAGGDTGELFFGEGSRLTVL.

The chain carries TRBV19 and TRBJ2-1; 7 bases map to TRBD2. The J segment lost 3 bases and the V segment lost 6 bases, leaving 11 bases of the junction unmatched. The germline V gene has CDR1 LNHDA and CDR2 SQIVND (reference sequence). This CDR3 is 16 amino acids long. The CDR3 region is CASRHQAGEGYNEQFF. Here the CDR3 DNA reads TGTGCCAGTAGACATCAGGCGGGAGAGGGCTACAATGAGCAGTTCTTC.

This clone occurred a few times. J is TRBJ2-2 and V is TRBV7-9; D possibly corresponds to TRBD2 (6 bases). Germline V lookup: CDR1 SEHNR, CDR2 FQNEAQ (reference sequence). The ends were cut back, 7 bases at V and 2 bases at J, with 11 bases in the middle. This CDR3 is built from 14 residues. In DNA, the CDR3 is TGTGCCAGCATTCGCGGGGCCAACACCGGGGAGCTGTTTTTT. This sequence encodes CASIRGANTGELFF.

This sequence joins TRBV5-4 and TRBJ2-5; 10 bases are shared with TRBD2. The CDR3 length is 15 residues. V trimming: 5 bases; J trimming: 2 bases; junction bases outside the gene matches: 6. CDR1 is SGHNT, CDR2 YYREEE, per germline (reference sequence). CDR3 in amino acids: CASRGSGGLQETQYF. CDR3 DNA sequence: TGTGCCAGCAGAGGTAGCGGGGGGCTACAAGAGACCCAGTACTTC.

This clone was picked up one time. The chain recombines TRBV7-9 with TRBJ1-1; D possibly corresponds to TRBD1 (5 bases). The germline V gene has CDR1 SEHNR and CDR2 FQNEAQ (reference sequence). Trimming left V 6 bases short and J 0 bases short, with 17 bases between. This CDR3 has 16 amino acids. The CDR3 region is CASSFVTQVLNTEAFF. CDR3 DNA: TGTGCCAGCAGTTTCGTCACACAGGTCCTGAACACTGAAGCTTTCTTT. Full variable domain (outside the CDR3, taken from reference TRBV7-9 and TRBJ1-1): DTGVSQNPRHKITKRGQNVTFRCDPISEHNRLYWYRQTLGQGPEFLTYFQNEAQLEKSRLLSDRFSAERPKGSFSTLEIQRTEQGDSAMYLCASSFVTQVLNTEAFFGQGTRLTVV.

The chain links TRBV29-1 to TRBJ1-4, with 7 positions matching TRBD1. V lost 4 bases to trimming and J lost 5 bases; unmatched junction nucleotides: 7. This CDR3 comprises 14 residues. The germline V gene encodes CDR1 SQVTM and CDR2 ANQGSEA. CDR3 residues: CSVGGDRENEKLFF. CDR3 DNA sequence: TGCAGCGTTGGGGGGGACAGAGAAAATGAAAAACTGTTTTTT.

The V and J genes are TRBV9 and TRBJ2-3; 7 bases align to TRBD2. CDR3 size: 17 residues. V trimming: 0 bases; J trimming: 0 bases; junction bases outside the gene matches: 7. The germline gives CDR1 SGDLS, CDR2 YYNGEE. In DNA, the CDR3 is TGTGCCAGCAGCGTAGGGTGGCTAGCGGCTAGCACAGATACGCAGTATTTT. This encodes CASSVGWLAASTDTQYF.

The chain recombines TRBV5-1 with TRBJ2-3; D is unclear. The CDR3 totals 13 residues. Germline V gene sequence: CDR1 SGHRS, CDR2 YFSETQ. V lost 2 bases to trimming and J lost 1 base, with 5 bases between them. The CDR3 is CASSFTGTDTQYF. CDR3 bases: TGCGCCAGCAGCTTTACTGGCACAGATACGCAGTATTTT.

The count of this clone is one. The chain recombines TRBV4-1 with TRBJ2-5; the D is unclear. This CDR3 contains 15 residues. With 0 bases removed from V and 1 base from J, the gap between germline ends came to 9 bases. CDR1 MGHRA and CDR2 YSYEKL come from the germline V gene. The CDR3 bases are TGCGCCAGCAGCCAAGATGGGCACCTCCAAGAGACCCAGTACTTC. This gives the protein CASSQDGHLQETQYF.

The chain carries TRBV27 and TRBJ2-2; weak D call: TRBD1 (5 bases). CDR3 length: 14 residues. Trimming removed 0 bases from V and 6 bases from J, with 8 bases in between. Germline CDR1 and CDR2: MNHEY and SMNVEV (reference sequence). CDR3 amino acids: CASSLSIGAGELFF. The CDR3 DNA sequence: TGTGCCAGCAGTTTATCGATAGGGGCCGGGGAGCTGTTTTTT.

V is TRBV19 and J is TRBJ2-7; 13 positions agree with TRBD2. After removal of 3 bases from V and 5 bases from J, the junction contained 4 bases not matched to a gene. The CDR3 contains 15 residues. CDR1 LNHDA and CDR2 SQIVND come from the germline V gene (reference sequence). The CDR3 nucleotides read TGTGCCAGTAGTATCGGGACTAGCGGGACGAACGAGCAGTACTTC. Translated, it gives CASSIGTSGTNEQYF.

The rearrangement links TRBV25-1 to TRBJ2-7, with D possibly being TRBD1 (6 bases). The CDR3 runs 14 residues. V was shortened by 0 bases and J by 4 bases, with 10 bases between the two germline ends. Germline V gene sequence: CDR1 MGHDK, CDR2 SYGVNS. The CDR3 here is CASSEYSRGYEQYF. CDR3 nucleotides: TGTGCCAGCAGTGAATATAGTAGGGGGTACGAGCAGTACTTC.

V is TRBV29-1 and J is TRBJ2-7; D unresolved. The CDR3 contains 11 residues. Per the germline V gene, CDR1 is SQVTM and CDR2 is ANQGSEA. The V end was cut by 4 bases, the J end by 5 bases, with 9 bases between. In DNA, the CDR3 is TGCAGCGTTGCTGTAGGAGACGAGCAGTACTTC. It translates to CSVAVGDEQYF.

The CDR3 spells CASSQGSRTVNTEAFF. The CDR3, as DNA: TGTGCCAGTAGTCAAGGATCGAGGACTGTGAACACTGAAGCTTTCTTT. The chain links TRBV19 to TRBJ1-1; D is undetermined. The ends were cut back, 5 bases at V and 0 bases at J, with 16 bases in the middle. Germline values: CDR1 LNHDA, CDR2 SQIVND (reference sequence). The CDR3 spans 16 residues.

DNA of the CDR3: TGTGCCAGCAGTTTTCTCCGCTCCTACCTTGGAAGCAGAAGGGGGACTGAAGCTTTCTTT. Its protein product is CASSFLRSYLGSRRGTEAFF. The rearrangement uses TRBV28 and TRBJ1-1; tentative D call: TRBD1 (6 bases). The CDR3 contains 20 residues. With 3 bases removed from V and 5 bases from J, the gap between germline ends came to 31 bases. CDR1 MDHEN and CDR2 SYDVKM come from the germline V gene.

This clone was detected only once. The genes are TRBV7-6 and TRBJ2-1; TRBD2 aligns across 9 bases. The CDR3 has 16 amino acids. Germline values: CDR1 SGHVS, CDR2 FNYEAQ. Trimming at V came to 2 bases and at J to 0 bases, leaving 2 bases not matched to a gene. The CDR3 region has the DNA TGTGCCAGCAGCTTACTAGCGGGGAGCTCCTACAATGAGCAGTTCTTC. Encoded protein: CASSLLAGSSYNEQFF.

This clone was detected a few times. The chain uses TRBV6-5 and TRBJ2-2; 8 nucleotides line up with TRBD2. V was pared by 6 bases and J by 5 bases, with 8 bases of the junction left unmatched. Per germline, CDR1 MNHEY and CDR2 SVGAGI. The CDR3 is 15 residues long. This chain's CDR3 is CASSLGSGSTGELFF. In nucleotides, the CDR3 is TGTGCCAGCAGCCTGGGAAGCGGGAGTACCGGGGAGCTGTTTTTT.

This chain uses TRBV5-1 with TRBJ1-2, with 7 bases aligning to TRBD1. With 4 bases clipped from V and 2 bases from J, the junction kept 2 bases outside the gene matches. Germline assignment: CDR1 SGHRS and CDR2 YFSETQ. The CDR3 runs to 13 residues. The CDR3 DNA is TGCGCCAGCAGCCCGGGACAGAACTATGGCTACACCTTC. Translated: CASSPGQNYGYTF. Full variable domain (remainder filled in from reference TRBV5-1 and TRBJ1-2): KAGVTQTPRYLIKTRGQQVTLSCSPISGHRSVSWYQQTPGQGLQFLFEYFSETQRNKGNFPGRFSGRQFSNSRSEMNVSTLELGDSALYLCASSPGQNYGYTFGSGTRLTVV.

V gene TRBV6-1 combines with J gene TRBJ2-2; 12 bases line up with TRBD2. The V segment lost 2 bases and the J segment 7 bases; nucleotides outside the gene matches: 11. This CDR3 spans 18 amino acids. The V gene's germline CDR1 is MNHNS and CDR2 SASEGT. The CDR3 DNA reads as TGTGCCAGCAGTGAACTAGCGGGGGGGCCCCTGGCGAACGGGGAGCTGTTTTTT. This encodes CASSELAGGPLANGELFF.

The genes are TRBV10-1 and TRBJ1-1; possible D gene TRBD1, 5 bases. Trimming removed 6 bases at V and 0 bases at J, with 14 bases between. CDR1 is WNHNN, CDR2 SYGVQD, per germline (reference sequence). The CDR3 covers 15 residues. The CDR3 is CASRPAGGMNTEAFF. The CDR3 DNA reads as TGCGCCAGCAGACCAGCGGGGGGGATGAACACTGAAGCTTTCTTT.

This sequence joins TRBV6-5 and TRBJ1-1; 9 bases are shared with TRBD1. The CDR3 spans 16 residues. V lost 0 bases and J lost 6; bases outside the gene matches: 8. Germline V gives CDR1 MNHEY, CDR2 SVGAGI. The CDR3 here is CASSYSGTGPKAEAFF. CDR3 in DNA: TGTGCCAGCAGTTACTCAGGGACAGGGCCTAAGGCTGAAGCTTTCTTT.